This record covers a single T cell receptor beta chain. These data come from a study of PD-1 blockade in classical Hodgkin lymphoma. About the research overall: Patients were administered nivolumab (3 mg/kg intravenously) every 2 weeks.

The CDR3 is 15 residues long. With 0 bases clipped from V and 4 bases from J, the junction kept 4 bases outside the gene matches. The germline V gene encodes CDR1 SGHRS and CDR2 YFSETQ. The method was immunoSEQ multiplex PCR; TCRdb's version includes in-frame clones alone and lacks a portion of them. The table includes just over 60,000 clones, more than 70% detected once. After autologous stem cell transplantation all patients relapsed, and prior brentuximab vedotin exposure differed between cohorts. The material sequenced was peripheral blood mononuclear cells (PBMCs), taken at baseline. This TCR was recovered from a human donor with classical Hodgkin lymphoma. The V call is TRBV5-1, the J call TRBJ2-5; TRBD2 aligns across 9 bases. For the CDR3, the DNA is TGCGCCAGCAGCTTGGGCGGGGGGGCCCCAGAGACCCAGTACTTC. It specifies CASSLGGGAPETQYF.